These 20 T cell receptor beta chains came from one sample sequenced in a study of T cells after yellow fever vaccination. MiXCR, run by TCRdb on the 5' RACE reads, gives a single entry per CDR3 protein. The sample holds about 340,000 distinct CDR3 sequences, roughly 8.7% seen once. The sequences come from PBMCs, collected on the day of the first yellow fever vaccination. Receptors were obtained from a man aged 18 to 35 who received the YFV17D yellow fever vaccine.

In its sample, this clonotype was seen a few times. The chain has TRBV18 and TRBJ1-1; D is unclear. The V end was cut by 1 base, the J end by 1 base, with 10 bases between. The CDR3 is made up of 15 amino acids. From germline, CDR1 is KGHSH and CDR2 LQKENI. The CDR3 nucleotides read TGTGCCAGCTCACCACTAACTGGGGAGAACACTGAAGCTTTCTTT. This translates into CASSPLTGENTEAFF.

This clonotype was found many times. The rearrangement links TRBV9 to TRBJ2-1, with 11 bases matching TRBD2. CDR1 SGDLS and CDR2 YYNGEE come from the germline V gene. The trim removed 3 bases at V and 2 bases at J, leaving 1 base unmatched. The CDR3 has 15 amino acids. CDR3: CASSGSGGAYNEQFF. Written as DNA, the CDR3 is TGTGCCAGCAGCGGTAGCGGGGGGGCCTACAATGAGCAGTTCTTC.

This clonotype appeared many times. This rearrangement joins TRBV4-2 to TRBJ1-2; no definite D call. Germline V gene lookup returns CDR1 LGHNA and CDR2 YNFKEQ. V shed 1 base and J shed 7 bases, with 13 bases lying between them. This CDR3 is 14 amino acids long. The CDR3 here is CASSQGPLGSGYTF. The CDR3 DNA sequence: TGTGCCAGCAGCCAAGGGCCCCTAGGAAGTGGCTACACCTTC.

On this clonotype: Being one base from a much bigger clone, this may be a read error. The CDR3 DNA is TGTGCCACCAGTCTGACAGGGGACGCTGGAAACACCATATATTTT. It yields the protein CATSLTGDAGNTIYF. V gene TRBV12-5 combines with J gene TRBJ1-3, with 8 bases identical to TRBD1. The germline CDR1 and CDR2 sequences are LGHNT and FRNRAP. This CDR3 has 15 residues.

The rearrangement links TRBV25-1 to TRBJ2-4; D remains ambiguous. CDR3 length equals 15 residues. Germline values: CDR1 MGHDK, CDR2 SYGVNS. V lost 3 bases, J lost 1 base, and 10 bases lay in between. CDR3 bases: TGTGCCAGCAGTGATAGCAAAGCGGCCAAAAACATTCAGTACTTC. Protein product: CASSDSKAAKNIQYF. The full variable domain, completed using reference TRBV25-1 and TRBJ2-4, is EADIYQTPRYLVIGTGKKITLECSQTMGHDKMYWYQQDPGMELHLIHYSYGVNSTEKGDLSSESTVSRIRTEHFPLTLESARPSHTSQYLCASSDSKAAKNIQYFGAGTRLSVL.

This clonotype was seen a few times. The chain carries TRBV2 and TRBJ2-2; D gene ambiguous. The V and J ends lost 3 bases and 6 bases respectively, with 14 bases between them. Germline CDR1 SNHLY, CDR2 FYNNEI. CDR3 size: 15 residues. The CDR3, as DNA: TGTGCCAGCAGTGATATCAGCGCGACGGCCGGGGAGCTGTTTTTT. This translates into CASSDISATAGELFF.

The table lists this clonotype with many counts. This chain joins TRBV20-1 and TRBJ1-2, with 7 bases matching TRBD1. Looked up from germline, CDR1 is DFQATT and CDR2 is SNEGSKA (reference sequence). The CDR3 has 15 residues. The V gene end was trimmed by 1 base and the J gene end by 4 bases; junction bases not matched to a gene: 9. CDR3 residues: CSARATGVLSYGYTF. For the CDR3, the DNA is TGCAGTGCTAGAGCTACAGGGGTCCTAAGCTATGGCTACACCTTC.

This clonotype was counted a few times. The chain combines TRBV7-3 with TRBJ2-3; D remains unclear. Germline V gives CDR1 SGHTA, CDR2 FQGTGA. V lost 3 bases and J lost 4, with 14 bases in between. This CDR3 is 15 amino acids long. The CDR3 is CASSFSGGGADTQYF. The CDR3 DNA follows: TGTGCCAGCAGCTTCTCGGGTGGCGGCGCAGATACGCAGTATTTT. Complete variable domain (other parts from reference TRBV7-3 and TRBJ2-3): GAGVSQTPSNKVTEKGKYVELRCDPISGHTALYWYRQSLGQGPEFLIYFQGTGAADDSGLPNDRFFAVRPEGSVSTLKIQRTERGDSAVYLCASSFSGGGADTQYFGPGTRLTVL.

The rearrangement links TRBV2 to TRBJ1-1; D might be TRBD1 (5 bases). With 4 bases removed from V and 8 bases from J, the gap between germline ends came to 14 bases. This CDR3 has 13 amino acids. Germline lookup yields CDR1 SNHLY and CDR2 FYNNEI. In nucleotides, the CDR3 is TGTGCCAGCAGTGGGGACGTACAAGGAGAAGCTTTCTTT. It is translated as CASSGDVQGEAFF.

Of note for this clonotype: A much larger clone lies one base from this, so it may be a read error. The chain recombines TRBV7-9 with TRBJ2-1; tentative D call: TRBD2 (6 bases). The CDR3 consists of 13 residues. CDR1 is SEHNR, CDR2 FQNEAQ, per germline (reference sequence). V lost 5 bases to trimming and J lost 6 bases, with 11 bases between them. CDR3 nucleotides: TGTGCCAGCAGCCAACTAGCTCTCAATGAGCAGTTCTTC. Its translation is CASSQLALNEQFF.

The table lists this clonotype with many counts. This chain links TRBV10-3 with TRBJ2-7; D not certain. The CDR3 contains 13 residues. Trimming stripped 4 bases from V and 4 bases from J, with 11 bases between. CDR1 and CDR2 (germline): ENHRY, SYGVKD. The CDR3 DNA is TGTGCCATCAGTGGAGATCCGGATTACGAGCAGTACTTC. This translates into CAISGDPDYEQYF.

The chain combines TRBV9 with TRBJ1-1; D is unresolved. Germline V gene data show CDR1 as SGDLS and CDR2 as YYNGEE. Trimming took 0 bases from V and 4 from J, leaving 10 bases between them. The CDR3 covers 14 residues. CDR3 in amino acids: CASSVGYSGTEAFF. In DNA, the CDR3 is TGTGCCAGCAGCGTAGGTTATTCGGGCACTGAAGCTTTCTTT.

This clonotype was seen a few times. The CDR3 here is CASRPPPGLAAGETQYF. CDR3 DNA sequence: TGTGCCAGCAGGCCTCCCCCGGGACTAGCGGCGGGGGAGACCCAGTACTTC. This chain joins TRBV6-1 and TRBJ2-5, with TRBD2 identical over 11 bases. CDR3 length: 17 amino acids. CDR1 is MNHNS and CDR2 is SASEGT in the germline V gene. The ends lost 6 bases at V and 5 bases at J; junction bases unmatched: 14.

The V gene is TRBV25-1, the J gene TRBJ2-1; 8 bases are shared with TRBD1. J was trimmed by 7 bases and V by 2 bases; bases with no gene match: 7. Germline CDR1 and CDR2: MGHDK and SYGVNS. The CDR3 is 15 amino acids. CDR3: CASSEQGALYNEQFF. CDR3 nucleotides: TGTGCCAGCAGTGAACAGGGGGCCCTCTATAATGAGCAGTTCTTC.

This clonotype has more than one count but fewer than ten. V gene TRBV7-2 combines with J gene TRBJ1-2, with D tentatively TRBD1 (6 bases). Trimming took 7 bases from V and 7 from J, leaving 16 bases between them. The CDR3 has 13 amino acids. Per the germline V gene, CDR1 is SGHTA and CDR2 is FQGNSA. The CDR3 loop is CASTRTATSGYTF. The CDR3 DNA reads as TGTGCCAGCACCAGGACAGCCACGAGTGGCTACACCTTC. Full variable domain (rest looked up from reference TRBV7-2 and TRBJ1-2): GAGVSQSPSNKVTEKGKDVELRCDPISGHTALYWYRQSLGQGLEFLIYFQGNSAPDKSGLPSDRFSAERTGGSVSTLTIQRTQQEDSAVYLCASTRTATSGYTFGSGTRLTVV.

J is TRBJ1-2 and V is TRBV5-1; TRBD1 is a possible D gene (5 bases). Germline CDR1 SGHRS, CDR2 YFSETQ. Deletions cut 2 bases from V and 8 bases from J, with 22 bases between. The CDR3 is 16 amino acids. The CDR3 region has the DNA TGCGCCAGCAGCTTCTCGGTGGGGCGGGGAGCAGGCGGCTACACCTTC. This translates into CASSFSVGRGAGGYTF.

In this sample, this clonotype turned up once. The V call is TRBV7-9, the J call TRBJ2-1; D possibly corresponds to TRBD2 (6 bases). V was cut by 5 bases and J by 4 bases, with 15 bases left in between. This CDR3 spans 15 amino acids. Germline CDR1 and CDR2: SEHNR and FQNEAQ (reference sequence). CDR3 coding DNA: TGTGCCAGCAGCGCCGGGACTGGGGGGTACAATGAGCAGTTCTTC. Translating gives CASSAGTGGYNEQFF. Drawing the rest from reference TRBV7-9 and TRBJ2-1, the complete variable domain is DTGVSQNPRHKITKRGQNVTFRCDPISEHNRLYWYRQTLGQGPEFLTYFQNEAQLEKSRLLSDRFSAERPKGSFSTLEIQRTEQGDSAMYLCASSAGTGGYNEQFFGPGTRLTVL.

V is TRBV9 and J is TRBJ1-6; the D is unclear. Germline loops: CDR1 SGDLS, CDR2 YYNGEE. The ends were cut back, 0 bases at V and 3 bases at J, with 7 bases in the middle. The CDR3 spans 15 residues. Written as DNA, the CDR3 is TGTGCCAGCAGCGTAGCAAAGAGCTATAATTCACCCCTCCACTTT. Translation: CASSVAKSYNSPLHF.

This clonotype occurred a few times. The genes are TRBV5-1 and TRBJ1-1; the D gene is possibly TRBD1 (5 bases). The V end lost 1 base, the J end lost 8 bases, and 9 bases lay between the germline ends. The length of the CDR3 is 12 residues. Germline V lookup: CDR1 SGHRS, CDR2 YFSETQ. CDR3 region: CASSLPGAEAFF. The CDR3 DNA reads TGCGCCAGCAGCTTGCCCGGGGCCGAAGCTTTCTTT.

There are a few counts of this clonotype. The chain joins TRBV7-3 to TRBJ2-3; 12 bases match TRBD2. J lost 0 bases, V lost 4 bases, and 8 bases had no gene match. Germline CDR1 and CDR2: SGHTA and FQGTGA. This CDR3 contains 18 residues. The CDR3 DNA sequence: TGTGCCAGCAGCTCCAGACTAGCGGGGGAACCTAGCACAGATACGCAGTATTTT. It specifies CASSSRLAGEPSTDTQYF. Complete variable domain (other parts from reference TRBV7-3 and TRBJ2-3): GAGVSQTPSNKVTEKGKYVELRCDPISGHTALYWYRQSLGQGPEFLIYFQGTGAADDSGLPNDRFFAVRPEGSVSTLKIQRTERGDSAVYLCASSSRLAGEPSTDTQYFGPGTRLTVL.